The 2 T cell receptor beta chains in this list originate from one sample, sequenced in a study of tissue T cells after allogeneic stem cell transplantation. Sequenced by immunoSEQ multiplex PCR; TCRdb stores in-frame clones only, minus some. Of 26,000 or so clones in the sample, roughly nine tenths were seen once. This specimen was blood, taken before transplantation. All receptors derive from a male donor aged 60 or over who later had graft-versus-host disease after an allogeneic stem cell transplant.

This chain joins TRBV5-1 and TRBJ2-5, with no clear D. CDR3 length: 14 residues. Germline CDR1 is SGHRS and CDR2 is YFSETQ. V gave up 0 bases and J gave up 1 base, with 7 bases separating them. This CDR3 is CASSLDWVQETQYF. The DNA of the CDR3 is TGCGCCAGCAGCTTGGATTGGGTCCAAGAGACCCAGTACTTC.

The chain is built from TRBV2 and TRBJ2-1; no reliable D call. This CDR3 is built from 11 residues. The V end was cut by 7 bases, the J end by 10 bases, with 11 bases between. Per the germline V gene, CDR1 is SNHLY and CDR2 is FYNNEI. CDR3 region: CASNLLGEQFF. The CDR3, as DNA: TGTGCCAGCAACCTTCTGGGCGAGCAGTTCTTC.